This T cell receptor beta chain was documented in a study of cytomegalovirus exposure and HLA in healthy donors. Regarding the study as a whole: In vitro confirmation showed three CMV-associated chains to be CMV antigen specific.

The CDR3 has 15 amino acids. Germline CDR1 reads LNHDA; CDR2 reads SQIVND (reference sequence). Trimming stripped 4 bases from V and 3 bases from J, with 16 bases between. To note about this clone: Its antigen remains unidentified.

With 60 Vbeta and 13 Jbeta primers, the PCR was carried out. Generated by immunoSEQ multiplex PCR, the TCRdb table keeps only in-frame clones and is missing some. The sample yields approximately 44,000 clones, 81% seen once. This clonotype was sampled from a man aged 45 to 65 in good health and CMV-seronegative. Sequencing input: PBMCs. This chain connects TRBV19 to TRBJ2-7; possibly TRBD1 for D (6 bases). The CDR3, as DNA: TGTGCCAGTAGTACACAGGGTGGGCTAGGCTACGAGCAGTACTTC. This translates into CASSTQGGLGYEQYF.